Listed below are T cell receptor beta chains from one sample, sequenced in a study of T-cell memory formation after mild COVID-19. Each CDR3 protein gets one entry after TCRdb re-called the 5' RACE reads with MiXCR. Altogether 550,000 to 700,000 distinct CDR3 sequences are present, about a sixth being singletons, with the ten largest covering around 12%. Material for sequencing was PBMCs or a T cell subset sorted from them (not recorded which). The source of these receptors is an adult woman who had mild COVID-19 (a few samples of this study predate the infection). Cell type and time point are not known. The CDR3 runs from the conserved cysteine through the conserved F or W. Fields, in order: clone size, V gene, J gene, D gene, CDR3 protein, CDR3 DNA. The D gene is left open where the match is weak. Not all rows give a size; the values are once, few, many and, for expanded clones, a class.

size: few
V: TRBV20-1
J: TRBJ1-1
D: TRBD1
CDR3: CSARPFPNDRGTEAFF
DNA: TGCAGTGCTAGACCTTTCCCGAACGACAGGGGCACTGAAGCTTTCTTT

size: few
V: TRBV7-8
J: TRBJ2-7
D: .
CDR3: CASSLWGYGSSYEQYF
DNA: TGTGCCAGCAGCTTATGGGGTTACGGGAGCTCCTACGAGCAGTACTTC

size: .
V: TRBV25-1
J: TRBJ2-5
D: .
CDR3: CASSEDSQETQYF
DNA: TGTGCCAGCAGTGAAGACAGTCAAGAGACCCAGTACTTC

size: .
V: TRBV3-1
J: TRBJ2-3
D: TRBD2
CDR3: CASSQLAGGPRYF
DNA: TGTGCCAGCAGCCAGCTAGCGGGGGGGCCAAGGTATTTT

size: few
V: TRBV5-5
J: TRBJ2-1
D: .
CDR3: CASSLLSDNEQFF
DNA: TGTGCCAGCAGCTTGTTATCAGACAATGAGCAGTTCTTC

size: few
V: TRBV7-2
J: TRBJ2-5
D: TRBD1
CDR3: CASRYTGGRETQYF
DNA: TGTGCCAGCAGATATACAGGGGGCCGGGAGACCCAGTACTTC

size: few
V: TRBV5-1
J: TRBJ2-7
D: .
CDR3: CASSNPGSSYEQYF
DNA: TGCGCCAGCAGCAACCCGGGTTCCTCCTACGAGCAGTACTTC

size: few
V: TRBV20-1
J: TRBJ1-6
D: .
CDR3: CSASREGGNSPLHF
DNA: TGCAGTGCTAGTCGGGAAGGCGGTAATTCACCCCTCCACTTT

size: .
V: TRBV9
J: TRBJ2-1
D: .
CDR3: CASSSTDSHNEQFF
DNA: TGTGCCAGCAGCTCTACCGACAGCCACAATGAGCAGTTCTTC

size: few
V: TRBV6-5
J: TRBJ2-5
D: TRBD2
CDR3: CASSSETSGAQETQYF
DNA: TGTGCCAGCAGTTCCGAGACTAGCGGGGCCCAAGAGACCCAGTACTTC

size: few
V: TRBV7-9
J: TRBJ2-3
D: .
CDR3: CASSPHEGVADTQYF
DNA: TGTGCCAGCAGCCCGCATGAGGGGGTGGCAGATACGCAGTATTTT

size: few
V: TRBV6-5
J: TRBJ1-6
D: TRBD1
CDR3: CASSSASGGNSPLHF
DNA: TGTGCCAGCAGTTCCGCTTCAGGGGGAAATTCACCCCTCCACTTT

size: .
V: TRBV20-1
J: TRBJ1-5
D: .
CDR3: CSARGTLQPQHF
DNA: TGCAGTGCTAGAGGGACACTCCAGCCACAGCATTTT

size: few
V: TRBV5-1
J: TRBJ2-6
D: .
CDR3: CASSLAQGGEWANVLTF
DNA: TGCGCCAGCAGCTTAGCGCAGGGCGGGGAATGGGCCAACGTCCTGACTTTC

size: few
V: TRBV6-1
J: TRBJ2-7
D: .
CDR3: CASSRTQGDEQYF
DNA: TGTGCCAGCAGCCGAACCCAAGGGGACGAGCAGTACTTC

size: .
V: TRBV2
J: TRBJ2-3
D: .
CDR3: CASSLGDSTTDTQYF
DNA: TGTGCCAGCAGTTTGGGGGACTCTACCACAGATACGCAGTATTTT

size: many
V: TRBV5-1
J: TRBJ2-2
D: .
CDR3: CASAKGGPSNTGELFF
DNA: TGCGCCAGCGCCAAAGGGGGGCCGTCGAACACCGGGGAGCTGTTTTTT

size: few
V: TRBV10-3
J: TRBJ2-3
D: .
CDR3: CATKAISTDTQYF
DNA: TGTGCCACGAAAGCAATAAGCACAGATACGCAGTATTTT

size: few
V: TRBV5-1
J: TRBJ2-5
D: TRBD1
CDR3: CASSFGDRGQETQYF
DNA: TGCGCCAGCAGCTTCGGAGACAGGGGGCAAGAGACCCAGTACTTC

size: .
V: TRBV20-1
J: TRBJ2-5
D: TRBD2
CDR3: CSAISGAYQETQYF
DNA: TGCAGTGCTATTAGCGGGGCCTACCAAGAGACCCAGTACTTC

size: .
V: TRBV6-5
J: TRBJ2-5
D: .
CDR3: CASSYSWGSEETQYF
DNA: TGTGCCAGCAGTTACTCGTGGGGATCGGAAGAGACCCAGTACTTC

size: few
V: TRBV12-3/TRBV12-4
J: TRBJ2-1
D: .
CDR3: CASSFGAPTNEQFF
DNA: TGTGCCAGCAGTTTTGGGGCCCCAACCAATGAGCAGTTCTTC

size: few
V: TRBV11-2
J: TRBJ1-6
D: TRBD1
CDR3: CASSLRQGERSPLHF
DNA: TGTGCCAGCAGCTTAAGACAGGGGGAGAGATCACCCCTCCACTTT

size: .
V: TRBV3-1
J: TRBJ1-2
D: TRBD1
CDR3: CASSQTGQGYGYTF
DNA: TGTGCCAGCAGCCAAACGGGACAGGGATATGGCTACACCTTC

size: few
V: TRBV18
J: TRBJ1-1
D: .
CDR3: CASSPGAVAEAFF
DNA: TGTGCCAGCTCACCAGGGGCGGTCGCTGAAGCTTTCTTT

size: few
V: TRBV6-2/TRBV6-3
J: TRBJ2-1
D: TRBD2
CDR3: CASSYPSLAGGPEQFF
DNA: TGTGCCAGCAGTTACCCATCCCTAGCGGGAGGCCCTGAGCAGTTCTTC

size: .
V: TRBV24-1
J: TRBJ2-1
D: .
CDR3: CATSDIKGGEQFF
DNA: TGTGCCACCAGTGATATCAAGGGGGGAGAGCAGTTCTTC

size: few
V: TRBV27
J: TRBJ1-4
D: .
CDR3: CASRPRGGTKLFF
DNA: TGTGCCAGCCGGCCCCGGGGGGGGACGAAACTGTTTTTT

size: many
V: TRBV5-4
J: TRBJ2-3
D: .
CDR3: CASSHPVDTDTQYF
DNA: TGTGCCAGCAGCCACCCGGTAGACACAGATACGCAGTATTTT

size: few
V: TRBV20-1
J: TRBJ1-6
D: TRBD1
CDR3: CSARRQGSNSPLHF
DNA: TGCAGTGCGAGGCGACAGGGATCGAATTCACCCCTCCACTTT

size: .
V: TRBV7-2
J: TRBJ2-7
D: TRBD1
CDR3: CAIGTGRTYEQYF
DNA: TGTGCCATTGGGACAGGGAGGACCTACGAGCAGTACTTC

size: few
V: TRBV6-5
J: TRBJ1-1
D: .
CDR3: CASSSPGGAGEAFF
DNA: TGTGCCAGCAGTTCCCCGGGAGGGGCGGGAGAGGCTTTCTTT

size: few
V: TRBV6-2/TRBV6-3
J: TRBJ1-5
D: .
CDR3: CASSGLAGPQHF
DNA: TGTGCCAGCAGTGGCCTCGCTGGCCCCCAGCATTTT

size: .
V: TRBV12-3/TRBV12-4
J: TRBJ2-7
D: TRBD2
CDR3: CASSLISGGSYEQYF
DNA: TGTGCCAGCAGTTTAATTAGCGGGGGGTCGTACGAGCAGTACTTC

size: .
V: TRBV3-1
J: TRBJ1-3
D: .
CDR3: CASSQVSSGNTIYF
DNA: TGTGCCAGCAGCCAAGTGAGCTCTGGAAACACCATATATTTT

size: few
V: TRBV12-3/TRBV12-4
J: TRBJ2-5
D: .
CDR3: CASSPATQETQYF
DNA: TGTGCCAGCAGCCCGGCGACCCAAGAGACCCAGTACTTC

size: few
V: TRBV29-1
J: TRBJ1-1
D: .
CDR3: CSAEDGTWRGAFF
DNA: TGCAGCGCCGAGGACGGGACATGGCGGGGGGCTTTCTTT

size: .
V: TRBV4-1
J: TRBJ2-7
D: TRBD1
CDR3: CASSQYGRGLQYEQYF
DNA: TGCGCCAGCAGCCAATATGGAAGGGGGCTGCAATACGAGCAGTACTTC

size: .
V: TRBV11-2
J: TRBJ2-7
D: .
CDR3: CASSLSTGVYEQYF
DNA: TGTGCCAGCAGCTTAAGTACGGGCGTCTACGAGCAGTACTTC

size: few
V: TRBV7-3
J: TRBJ2-3
D: TRBD2
CDR3: CASSPTSGIGADTQYF
DNA: TGTGCCAGCAGCCCCACTAGCGGGATAGGTGCAGATACGCAGTATTTT